The rows below give T cell receptor beta chains drawn from one sample of a study of shared clonotypes between healthy human individuals. The data were produced by immunoSEQ multiplex PCR, yet TCRdb's version contains in-frame clones alone and is incomplete. The sample contains some 1,100,000 clones, about 84% of which appear only once. Sequenced: memory CD4+ T cells from PBMCs. The receptors stem from a man aged 18 to 35 in good health. Some clones in this sample may be carry-over from other donors' samples. Both conserved end residues are trimmed from each CDR3.

TRBV7-2 ASSFRGLAGVYEQF
TRBV18 ASSPDRSGGEKLF
TRBV2 ASSVFLGGNTEAF
TRBV28 ASALTGGNEQF
TRBV2 ASSGQAEIYGYT
TRBV6-1 ASSRGAYEQY
TRBV29-1 SAMAGYEQY
TRBV19 ASSPWGGGIGETQY
TRBV11-2 ASSLRSNTEAF
TRBV14 ASSQVRGTGTDTQY
TRBV27 ASSPPRTAPGEQY
TRBV29-1 SVGTGAYGYT
TRBV7-3 ASSLGEGQY
TRBV19 ASSTTDRWGGYT
TRBV5-6 ASSPRTRRGDIQY
TRBV15 ATSNSELSGSDTQY
TRBV11-1 ASSISRGDEQY
TRBV28 ASSPGQGGNQPQH
TRBV28 ASSSQGGGGLRYGYT
TRBV7-8 ASSSPKASERYEQY
TRBV5-1 ASSLVNGGTDEKLF
TRBV4-3 ASSPQRASYEQY
TRBV7-2 ASSLGQGALTIY
TRBV10-3 AISGVNNYGYT
TRBV2 ASSRGGAYEKLF
TRBV7-9 AEDRAAGETQY
TRBV29-1 SVGTNYEQY
TRBV2 ASSGGQAVNQPQH
TRBV7-9 ASSPDTGNQPQH
TRBV15 ATSAKLAGGPGGTDTQY
TRBV27 ASSFRPGQGGINYGYT
TRBV6-5 ASSSDRLNNQPQH
TRBV5-1 ASSSTHQGASTEAF
TRBV7-2 ASSLFSGTITGELF
TRBV9 ASSRRDRPEGAQH
TRBV6-6 ASSYSSKRGGYT
TRBV5-3 ARSWRQRGYT
TRBV27 ASSLGARQGEQY
TRBV5-8 ASSRGGFGDTEAF
TRBV4-2 ASSQGVGTSSYEQY
TRBV5-5 ASSLGLAAGDVEQF
TRBV4-1 ASSPTGTIFGYGYT
TRBV7-9 ASSLWDRGRGYT
TRBV15 ATSAEDRGNPYEQY
TRBV20-1 SAEAGETQY
TRBV29-1 SVDDSSYGYT
TRBV6-6 AIQGAAGNTIY
TRBV30 AWGTDEQY
TRBV5-6 ASSRDVNSGNTIY
TRBV4-2 ASSQQGSNQPQH
TRBV9 ASSDPSGNTIY